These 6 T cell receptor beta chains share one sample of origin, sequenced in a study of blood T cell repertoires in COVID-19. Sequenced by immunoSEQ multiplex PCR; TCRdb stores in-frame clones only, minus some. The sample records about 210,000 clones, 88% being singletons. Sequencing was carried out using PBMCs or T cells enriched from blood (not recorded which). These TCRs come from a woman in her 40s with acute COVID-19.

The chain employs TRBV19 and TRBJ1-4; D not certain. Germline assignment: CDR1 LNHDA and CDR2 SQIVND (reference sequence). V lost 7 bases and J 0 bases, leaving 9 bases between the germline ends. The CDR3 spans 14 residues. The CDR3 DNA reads TGTGCCAGTACCAGGCCTGCAACTAATGAAAAACTGTTTTTT. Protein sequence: CASTRPATNEKLFF.

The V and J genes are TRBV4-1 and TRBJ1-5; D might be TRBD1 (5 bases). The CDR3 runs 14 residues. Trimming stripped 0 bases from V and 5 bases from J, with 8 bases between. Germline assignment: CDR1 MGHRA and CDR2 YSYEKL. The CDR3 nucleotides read TGCGCCAGCAGCCAAGAGGGGGGGGATCAGCCCCAGCATTTT. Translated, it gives CASSQEGGDQPQHF.

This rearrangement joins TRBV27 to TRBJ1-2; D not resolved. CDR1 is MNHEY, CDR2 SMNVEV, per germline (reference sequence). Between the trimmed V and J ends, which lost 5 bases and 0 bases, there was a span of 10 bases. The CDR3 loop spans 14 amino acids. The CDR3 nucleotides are TGTGCCAGCAGTCCAGGCGACGCTAACTATGGCTACACCTTC. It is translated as CASSPGDANYGYTF.

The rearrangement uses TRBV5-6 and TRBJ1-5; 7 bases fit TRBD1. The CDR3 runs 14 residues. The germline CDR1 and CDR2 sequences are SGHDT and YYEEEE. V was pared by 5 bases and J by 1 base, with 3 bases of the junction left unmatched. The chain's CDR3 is CASRQTGSNQPQHF. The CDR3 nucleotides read TGTGCCAGCAGGCAGACAGGGAGCAATCAGCCCCAGCATTTT.

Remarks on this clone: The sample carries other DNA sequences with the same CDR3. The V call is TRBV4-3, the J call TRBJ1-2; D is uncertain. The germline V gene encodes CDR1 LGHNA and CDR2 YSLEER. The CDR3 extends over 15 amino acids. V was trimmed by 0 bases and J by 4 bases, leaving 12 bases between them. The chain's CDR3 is CASSQDGGNSYGYTF. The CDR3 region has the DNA TGCGCCAGCAGCCAAGATGGAGGCAACAGCTATGGCTACACCTTC.

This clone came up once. The CDR3 coding sequence is TGTGCCAGCAGTTACTCGGTCGTGAGGGGCACACTCCTGGGAGGCGAAAAACTGTTTTTT. Translation gives CASSYSVVRGTLLGGEKLFF. This chain joins TRBV6-2 or TRBV6-3 and TRBJ1-4; tentative D call: TRBD1 (5 bases). The germline V and J ends were trimmed by 0 bases and 8 bases, with 28 bases remaining between them. The CDR3 loop spans 20 amino acids. Germline V lookup: CDR1 MNHEY, CDR2 SVGEGT.